This T cell receptor beta chain emerged from a study of T cells expressing NK-cell markers. Study background: TCR beta repertoires came from sorted CD3+CD56+NKG2C+, CD3+CD56+NKG2C- and CD3+CD56-NKG2C+ T cells. Study results and caveats: About 6 donors had dominant NKG2C+ clonotypes that comprised roughly 1.0-7.5% of their CD8+ T cells.

In regard to this clonotype: Its antigen is undetermined.

UMIs were included in TCR beta cDNA generated by 5'RACE template switching. TCRdb re-called the 5' RACE reads and catalogs CDR3 proteins one per entry, DNA excluded. The sample features 250,000 to 300,000 distinct CDR3 sequences, with approximately 0.39% in its top ten. Specimen: blood T cells: a sorted CD56 or NKG2C T cell subset, CD4+ or CD8+ T cells, or bulk PBMC T cells (not recorded which). The clonotype originates from a young man in good health.

CDR3 loop: CSARDGIYNSPLHF. This chain connects TRBV20-1 to TRBJ1-6. The length of the CDR3 is 14 residues. Germline CDR1 is DFQATT and CDR2 is SNEGSKA (reference sequence).